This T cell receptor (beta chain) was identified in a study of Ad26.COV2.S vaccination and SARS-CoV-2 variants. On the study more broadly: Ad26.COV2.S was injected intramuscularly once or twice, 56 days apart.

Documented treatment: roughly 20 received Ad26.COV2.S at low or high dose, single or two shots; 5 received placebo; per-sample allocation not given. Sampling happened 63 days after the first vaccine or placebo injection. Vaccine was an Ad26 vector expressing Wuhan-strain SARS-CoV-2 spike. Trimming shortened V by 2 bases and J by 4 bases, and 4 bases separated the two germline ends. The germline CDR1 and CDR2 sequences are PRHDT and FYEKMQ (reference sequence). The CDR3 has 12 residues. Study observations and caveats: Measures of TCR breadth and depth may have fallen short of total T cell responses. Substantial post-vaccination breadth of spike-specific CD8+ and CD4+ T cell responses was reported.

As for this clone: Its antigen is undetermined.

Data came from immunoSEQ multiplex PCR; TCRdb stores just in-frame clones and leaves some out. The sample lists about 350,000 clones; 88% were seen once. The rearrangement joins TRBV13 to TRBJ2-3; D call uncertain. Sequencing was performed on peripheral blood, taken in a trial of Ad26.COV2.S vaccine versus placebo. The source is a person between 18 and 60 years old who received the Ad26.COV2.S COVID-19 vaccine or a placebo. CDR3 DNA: TGTGCCAGCAGCTTACTTGCAGATACGCAGTATTTT. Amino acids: CASSLLADTQYF. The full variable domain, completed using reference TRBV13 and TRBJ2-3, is AAGVIQSPRHLIKEKRETATLKCYPIPRHDTVYWYQQGPGQDPQFLISFYEKMQSDKGSIPDRFSAQQFSDYHSELNMSSLELGDSALYFCASSLLADTQYFGPGTRLTVL.